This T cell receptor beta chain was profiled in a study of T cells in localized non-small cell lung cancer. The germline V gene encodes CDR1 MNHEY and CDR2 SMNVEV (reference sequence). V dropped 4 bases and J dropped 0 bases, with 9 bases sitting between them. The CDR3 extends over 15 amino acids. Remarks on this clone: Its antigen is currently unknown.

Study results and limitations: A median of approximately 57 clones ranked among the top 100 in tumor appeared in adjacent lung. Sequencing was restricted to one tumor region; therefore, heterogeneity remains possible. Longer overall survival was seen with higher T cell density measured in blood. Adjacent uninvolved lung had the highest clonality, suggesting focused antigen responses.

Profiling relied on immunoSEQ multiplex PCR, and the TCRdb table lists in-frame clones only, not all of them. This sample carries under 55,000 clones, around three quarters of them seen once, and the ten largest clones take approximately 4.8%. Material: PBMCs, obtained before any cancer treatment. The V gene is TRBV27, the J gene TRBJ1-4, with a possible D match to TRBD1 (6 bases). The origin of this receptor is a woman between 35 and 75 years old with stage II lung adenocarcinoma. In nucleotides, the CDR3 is TGTGCCAGCAGTTCGGCAGGGGCAACTAATGAAAAACTGTTTTTT. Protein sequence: CASSSAGATNEKLFF.